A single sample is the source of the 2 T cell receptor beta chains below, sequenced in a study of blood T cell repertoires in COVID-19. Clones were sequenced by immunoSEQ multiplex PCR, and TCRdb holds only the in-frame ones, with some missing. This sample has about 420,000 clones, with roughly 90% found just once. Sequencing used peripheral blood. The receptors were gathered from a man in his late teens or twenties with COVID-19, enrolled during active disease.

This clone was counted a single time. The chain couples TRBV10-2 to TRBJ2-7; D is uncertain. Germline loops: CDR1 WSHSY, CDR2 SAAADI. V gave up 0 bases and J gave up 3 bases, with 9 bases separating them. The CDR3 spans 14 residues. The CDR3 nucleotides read TGCGCCAGCAGTGAGTCAGGCAGGAACTACGAGCAGTACTTC. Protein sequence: CASSESGRNYEQYF.

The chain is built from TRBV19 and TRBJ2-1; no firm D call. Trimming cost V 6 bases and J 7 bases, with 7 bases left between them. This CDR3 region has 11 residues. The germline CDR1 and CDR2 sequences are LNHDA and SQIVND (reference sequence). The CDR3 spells CASRFRNEQFF. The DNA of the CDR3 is TGTGCCAGTAGGTTCCGTAATGAGCAGTTCTTC.